The 17 T cell receptor beta chains reported below all come from one sample, sequenced in a study of OX40 agonist ivuxolimab in advanced cancers. Assay used: immunoSEQ multiplex PCR; TCRdb lists only in-frame clones, some missing. The data show about 79,000 clones, about 85% seen once. The sequenced sample was CD4+ or CD8+ T cells sorted from blood, obtained in a trial of the OX40 agonist ivuxolimab. Receptors originate from an adult with an advanced solid tumor such as melanoma, head and neck, liver or kidney cancer.

The chain carries TRBV18 and TRBJ2-5, with 8 bases lining up with TRBD2. V lost 6 bases and J lost 1; bases outside the gene matches: 7. Germline values: CDR1 KGHSH, CDR2 LQKENI. The CDR3 contains 15 residues. The CDR3 loop reads CASSDIAGSQETQYF. CDR3 coding DNA: TGTGCCAGCTCTGATATAGCGGGGTCCCAAGAGACCCAGTACTTC.

The chain carries TRBV28 and TRBJ1-4, with D maybe TRBD1 (6 bases). Germline V gene sequence: CDR1 MDHEN, CDR2 SYDVKM. The V and J ends lost 5 bases and 7 bases respectively, with 17 bases between them. CDR3 length: 15 residues. The CDR3 is CASSPPRGEGEKLFF. CDR3 coding DNA: TGTGCCAGCAGTCCCCCTAGGGGGGAGGGTGAAAAACTGTTTTTT.

This clone was seen only a few times. The rearrangement uses TRBV9 and TRBJ1-2, with D possibly being TRBD1 (6 bases). This CDR3 comprises 15 residues. CDR1 and CDR2 from the germline V gene are SGDLS and YYNGEE. V gave up 3 bases and J gave up 7 bases, with 19 bases separating them. CDR3 sequence reads: CASSGTRGTEGGYTF. The CDR3 bases are TGTGCCAGCAGCGGGACCAGGGGAACAGAGGGTGGCTACACCTTC.

This clone has just one count. The chain is built from TRBV27 and TRBJ2-7; 8 bases align to TRBD2. Germline CDR1 is MNHEY and CDR2 is SMNVEV (reference sequence). V lost 8 bases, J lost 1 base, and 7 bases stayed unmatched. The CDR3 covers 14 residues. The CDR3 loop is CASSGVAGSYEQYF. DNA of the CDR3: TGTGCCAGCTCGGGGGTAGCGGGATCCTACGAGCAGTACTTC.

This clone showed up just once. This chain uses TRBV6-1 with TRBJ1-2; D uncertain. Germline CDR1 and CDR2: MNHNS and SASEGT. V was trimmed by 4 bases and J by 6 bases, leaving 6 bases between them. The CDR3 spans 11 residues. This CDR3 is CASSVGDGYTF. In nucleotides, the CDR3 is TGTGCCAGCAGTGTAGGAGATGGCTACACCTTC.

This CDR3 is CASSIEPGGNSNQPQHF. The DNA of the CDR3 is TGTGCCAGTAGTATAGAGCCGGGTGGGAATAGCAATCAGCCCCAGCATTTT. The rearrangement links TRBV19 to TRBJ1-5; no reliable D call. With 0 bases removed from V and 0 bases from J, the gap between germline ends came to 12 bases. Germline V gives CDR1 LNHDA, CDR2 SQIVND (reference sequence). CDR3 length equals 17 residues.

The CDR3 is CASRAGTGAYGYTF. The DNA for the CDR3 is TGTGCCAGCAGGGCCGGGACAGGGGCCTATGGCTACACCTTC. The chain carries TRBV6-4 and TRBJ1-2, with TRBD1 identical over 10 bases. The CDR3 runs 14 residues. V shed 6 bases, J shed 4 bases, and the junction held 5 bases outside the gene matches. Germline-derived CDR1 and CDR2 are MRHNA and SNTAGT.

The CDR3 spells CASSVEEQAVGELFF. For the CDR3, the DNA is TGTGCCAGCAGCGTAGAGGAACAGGCGGTCGGGGAGCTGTTTTTT. The genes are TRBV9 and TRBJ2-2, with D possibly being TRBD1 (5 bases). Deletions cut 0 bases from V and 7 bases from J, with 13 bases between. In germline, CDR1 is SGDLS, CDR2 YYNGEE. The CDR3 spans 15 residues.

The V and J genes are TRBV7-2 and TRBJ2-3; unclear D gene. This CDR3 comprises 13 residues. Germline V gives CDR1 SGHTA, CDR2 FQGNSA. V dropped 5 bases and J dropped 3 bases, with 9 bases sitting between them. CDR3 sequence: CASSERRTDTQYF. CDR3 nucleotides: TGTGCCAGCAGCGAACGGAGAACAGATACGCAGTATTTT.

The V call is TRBV2, the J call TRBJ2-3; TRBD2 might be the D (6 bases). CDR1 and CDR2 from the germline V gene are SNHLY and FYNNEI. V was cut by 3 bases and J by 5 bases, with 18 bases left in between. CDR3 length: 16 residues. The CDR3 is CASSDPGLRLGDTQYF. In nucleotides, the CDR3 is TGTGCCAGCAGTGATCCGGGACTCCGGTTGGGAGATACGCAGTATTTT.

The rearrangement links TRBV9 to TRBJ2-1; 8 bases match TRBD2. Germline CDR1 SGDLS, CDR2 YYNGEE. V was clipped by 2 bases and J by 6 bases; unmatched bases: 4. The length of the CDR3 is 14 residues. CDR3 nucleotides: TGTGCCAGCAGCGTGGGACTAGTTGGCAATGAGCAGTTCTTC. Protein product: CASSVGLVGNEQFF.

The sample holds one count of this clone. This same CDR3 is encoded by further DNA sequences in the sample. The rearrangement uses TRBV5-1 and TRBJ2-1, with D possibly being TRBD2 (6 bases). Trimming removed 0 bases at V and 5 bases at J, with 9 bases between. The CDR3 runs 14 residues. In germline, CDR1 is SGHRS, CDR2 YFSETQ. CDR3 nucleotide sequence: TGCGCCAGCAGCTTGGGCGGGACGGACAATGAGCAGTTCTTC. Amino acids: CASSLGGTDNEQFF. The whole variable domain, remainder taken from reference TRBV5-1 and TRBJ2-1, is KAGVTQTPRYLIKTRGQQVTLSCSPISGHRSVSWYQQTPGQGLQFLFEYFSETQRNKGNFPGRFSGRQFSNSRSEMNVSTLELGDSALYLCASSLGGTDNEQFFGPGTRLTVL.

This chain uses TRBV27 with TRBJ2-1, with TRBD2 as a possible D gene (6 bases). V lost 3 bases to trimming and J lost 0 bases, with 9 bases between them. This CDR3 is 15 amino acids long. CDR1 MNHEY and CDR2 SMNVEV come from the germline V gene (reference sequence). The CDR3 reads CASSFTGDSYNEQFF. As DNA, the CDR3 is TGTGCCAGCAGTTTTACGGGGGACTCCTACAATGAGCAGTTCTTC.

The chain carries TRBV28 and TRBJ1-1; D ambiguous. The CDR3 totals 11 residues. Germline V gives CDR1 MDHEN, CDR2 SYDVKM. The V gene lost 3 bases and the J gene lost 2 bases, with 1 base spanning the gap. The CDR3 reads CASSFNTEAFF. In nucleotides, the CDR3 is TGTGCCAGCAGTTTTAACACTGAAGCTTTCTTT.

This chain joins TRBV27 and TRBJ2-3; no reliable D call. CDR1 is MNHEY and CDR2 is SMNVEV in the germline V gene (reference sequence). Trimming took 7 bases from V and 0 from J, leaving 8 bases between them. The CDR3 loop spans 13 amino acids. The CDR3 coding sequence is TGTGCCAGCAAAACCCCTAGCACAGATACGCAGTATTTT. Protein product: CASKTPSTDTQYF.

V gene TRBV10-3 combines with J gene TRBJ1-1, with D possibly matching TRBD1 (5 bases). CDR1 is ENHRY and CDR2 is SYGVKD in the germline V gene. CDR3 length equals 13 residues. With 2 bases removed from V and 4 bases from J, the gap between germline ends came to 8 bases. The CDR3 reads CAISEPRVTEAFF. Here the CDR3 DNA reads TGTGCCATCAGTGAGCCCAGGGTCACTGAAGCTTTCTTT.

This chain links TRBV10-1 with TRBJ2-3; weak D call: TRBD2 (5 bases). Trimming took 2 bases from V and 3 from J, leaving 9 bases between them. Germline V CDR1 and CDR2: WNHNN, SYGVQD (reference sequence). The CDR3 covers 14 residues. CDR3 residues: CASSEGEQTDTQYF. The CDR3 region has the DNA TGCGCCAGCAGTGAGGGGGAGCAGACAGATACGCAGTATTTT.